The 26 T cell receptor beta chains below come from one sample, sequenced in a study of T cells after yellow fever vaccination. TCRdb independently ran MiXCR on the 5' RACE reads; one entry per CDR3 protein. The sample shows 300,000 to 400,000 distinct CDR3 sequences, 8.5% to 10% of them seen only once. The sequences come from PBMCs, collected on the day of the first yellow fever vaccination. The receptor source for this set is a young man who received the YFV17D yellow fever vaccine.

This clonotype was detected ten times or more. The chain recombines TRBV9 with TRBJ2-3; D is perhaps TRBD1 or TRBD2 (7 bases each). Per the germline V gene, CDR1 is SGDLS and CDR2 is YYNGEE. This CDR3 is built from 16 residues. V shed 3 bases and J shed 6 bases, with 20 bases lying between them. The CDR3 here is CASSDKDRVGGDTQYF. CDR3 nucleotides: TGTGCCAGCAGCGATAAAGACAGGGTGGGGGGGGATACGCAGTATTTT.

The V gene is TRBV12-3 or TRBV12-4, the J gene TRBJ2-1; a weak D match, TRBD2 (6 bases). The CDR3 is 15 residues long. Trimming cost V 2 bases and J 6 bases, with 14 bases left between them. CDR3 loop: CASSLFRGRPNEQFF. CDR3 coding DNA: TGTGCCAGCAGTTTATTCCGGGGGAGACCCAATGAGCAGTTCTTC.

This chain connects TRBV3-1 to TRBJ1-2; 9 positions match TRBD1. This CDR3 contains 13 residues. V was clipped by 10 bases and J by 8 bases; unmatched bases: 11. Looked up from germline, CDR1 is LGHDT and CDR2 is YNNKEL (reference sequence). CDR3 bases: TGTGCCAACCCTGTTCGGACAGGGGACGGCTACACCTTC. This sequence encodes CANPVRTGDGYTF. The complete variable domain, with remaining parts taken from reference TRBV3-1 and TRBJ1-2, reads DTAVSQTPKYLVTQMGNDKSIKCEQNLGHDTMYWYKQDSKKFLKIMFSYNNKELIINETVPNRFSPKSPDKAHLNLHINSLELGDSAVYFCANPVRTGDGYTFGSGTRLTVV.

The V gene is TRBV2, the J gene TRBJ2-1, with TRBD2 identical over 9 bases. With 1 base clipped from V and 0 bases from J, the junction kept 13 bases outside the gene matches. This CDR3 spans 20 amino acids. Germline values: CDR1 SNHLY, CDR2 FYNNEI. The CDR3: CASSEGLAVMGRSSYNEQFF. CDR3 DNA: TGTGCCAGCAGTGAAGGACTAGCGGTAATGGGGAGGAGCTCCTACAATGAGCAGTTCTTC.

The chain joins TRBV6-5 to TRBJ1-1; D gene unclear. V was clipped by 0 bases and J by 0 bases, with 5 bases between them. Germline V gene data show CDR1 as MNHEY and CDR2 as SVGAGI. This CDR3 is built from 14 residues. In DNA form, the CDR3 reads TGTGCCAGCAGTTACTCAAGGGTGAACACTGAAGCTTTCTTT. Protein product: CASSYSRVNTEAFF.

The chain has TRBV12-3 or TRBV12-4 and TRBJ2-7, with a possible D match to TRBD2 (6 bases). V lost 2 bases to trimming and J lost 6 bases, with 14 bases between them. This CDR3 region has 14 residues. Here the CDR3 reads CASSLTALGGEQYV. The DNA of the CDR3 is TGTGCCAGCAGTTTAACCGCTCTGGGGGGCGAGCAGTACGTC.

The genes are TRBV10-3 and TRBJ2-5, with D unresolved. This CDR3 is built from 15 residues. Germline lookup yields CDR1 ENHRY and CDR2 SYGVKD. V was pared by 0 bases and J by 7 bases, with 15 bases between. CDR3 DNA: TGTGCCATCAGTGAGTCGACTGGGTCGTTGGCGACCCAGTACTTC. Its translation: CAISESTGSLATQYF.

This rearrangement joins TRBV4-1 to TRBJ2-1, with 9 bases identical to TRBD2. The germline CDR1 and CDR2 sequences are MGHRA and YSYEKL. The CDR3 loop spans 17 amino acids. V lost 4 bases to trimming and J lost 4 bases; unmatched junction nucleotides: 11. The CDR3 DNA reads as TGCGCCAGCAGCCCCCGAGATAGCGGGGGCTTATACAATGAGCAGTTCTTC. Protein product: CASSPRDSGGLYNEQFF.

This clonotype was seen repeatedly, ten times or more. J is TRBJ1-4 and V is TRBV27, with a weak D call TRBD1 (5 bases). CDR1 is MNHEY, CDR2 SMNVEV, per germline (reference sequence). V shed 3 bases and J shed 3 bases, with 8 bases lying between them. CDR3 length: 14 amino acids. CDR3 coding DNA: TGTGCCAGCAGTTTGGTGGGGGCTAATGAAAAACTGTTTTTT. It yields the protein CASSLVGANEKLFF. The full variable domain, in which reference TRBV27 and TRBJ1-4 provide the parts outside the CDR3, is EAQVTQNPRYLITVTGKKLTVTCSQNMNHEYMSWYRQDPGLGLRQIYYSMNVEVTDKGDVPEGYKVSRKEKRNFPLILESPSPNQTSLYFCASSLVGANEKLFFGSGTQLSVL.

V is TRBV7-2 and J is TRBJ2-6, with unresolved D. V was clipped by 6 bases and J by 2 bases, with 14 bases between them. CDR1 SGHTA and CDR2 FQGNSA come from the germline V gene. The CDR3 is made up of 16 amino acids. The CDR3 bases are TGTGCCAGCAGGGTTACTTGGGTACCTGGGGCCAACGTCCTGACTTTC. As protein: CASRVTWVPGANVLTF.

This clonotype was counted at least ten times. The rearrangement joins TRBV5-4 to TRBJ2-3, with D unresolved. The CDR3 has 15 residues. The germline CDR1 and CDR2 sequences are SGHNT and YYREEE (reference sequence). V lost 2 bases and J lost 0, with 10 bases in between. The CDR3 DNA follows: TGTGCCAGCAGCTTAGCCGGGTCTAGCACAGATACGCAGTATTTT. This gives the protein CASSLAGSSTDTQYF.

V gene TRBV12-3 or TRBV12-4 combines with J gene TRBJ2-3; the match to TRBD2 covers 15 bases. Germline trimming cut 4 bases from V and 0 bases from J; bases unmatched to any gene: 5. The CDR3 length is 18 residues. Here the CDR3 reads CASSWTSGGVSSTDTQYF. CDR3 sequence (DNA): TGTGCCAGCAGTTGGACTAGCGGGGGGGTATCTAGCACAGATACGCAGTATTTT.

This clonotype was found a few times. This chain joins TRBV4-1 and TRBJ2-7; tentatively, D is TRBD2 (7 bases). From germline, CDR1 is MGHRA and CDR2 YSYEKL. The CDR3 has 16 amino acids. Between the trimmed V and J ends, which lost 2 bases and 0 bases, there was a span of 14 bases. The CDR3 loop is CASSQKGGPTSYEQYF. CDR3 bases: TGCGCCAGCAGCCAAAAGGGGGGGCCAACCTCCTACGAGCAGTACTTC.

This chain connects TRBV5-1 to TRBJ1-1; no clear D. Germline V CDR1 and CDR2: SGHRS, YFSETQ. The germline V and J ends were trimmed by 3 bases and 2 bases, with 5 bases remaining between them. The CDR3 has 12 residues. CDR3 loop: CASSSDNTEAFF. CDR3 sequence (DNA): TGCGCCAGCAGCTCGGACAACACTGAAGCTTTCTTT.

The chain recombines TRBV5-1 with TRBJ2-3; D is perhaps TRBD1 or TRBD2 (5 bases each). CDR3 length: 15 residues. The V gene lost 0 bases and the J gene lost 2 bases, with 10 bases spanning the gap. Germline CDR1 is SGHRS and CDR2 is YFSETQ. As DNA, the CDR3 is TGCGCCAGCAGCTTGGGGGACCCTTTCACAGATACGCAGTATTTT. Protein: CASSLGDPFTDTQYF.

V gene TRBV12-3 or TRBV12-4 combines with J gene TRBJ2-7; 7 bases align to TRBD2. The CDR3 extends over 13 amino acids. The ends lost 8 bases at V and 5 bases at J; junction bases unmatched: 9. CDR3: CASGLRGSHEQYV. The CDR3 DNA reads TGTGCCAGCGGACTGCGGGGGTCCCACGAGCAGTACGTC.

There are a few counts of this clonotype. CDR3 sequence reads: CASSYIGLNSGANVLTF. For the CDR3, the DNA is TGCGCCAGCAGCTATATCGGACTGAACTCTGGGGCCAACGTCCTGACTTTC. This chain connects TRBV4-1 to TRBJ2-6; tentative D call: TRBD2 (5 bases). The CDR3 has 17 amino acids. Between the trimmed V and J ends, which lost 5 bases and 0 bases, there was a span of 14 bases. From germline, CDR1 is MGHRA and CDR2 YSYEKL.

The chain has TRBV7-2 and TRBJ2-3, with D hard to call. Trimming removed 7 bases from V and 3 bases from J, with 17 bases in between. The CDR3 covers 15 residues. Germline V gene lookup returns CDR1 SGHTA and CDR2 FQGNSA. CDR3 sequence: CASKSKPLGTDTQYF. The CDR3 DNA follows: TGTGCCAGCAAATCGAAGCCGCTGGGAACAGATACGCAGTATTTT.

This clonotype was picked up a small number of times. The V call is TRBV4-3, the J call TRBJ2-2; a weak D match, TRBD2 (7 bases). The CDR3 runs to 16 residues. Trimming cost V 1 base and J 2 bases, with 11 bases left between them. CDR1 LGHNA and CDR2 YSLEER come from the germline V gene. This chain's CDR3 is CASSQVGGLNTGELFF. DNA for the CDR3: TGCGCCAGCAGCCAAGTCGGGGGGCTAAACACCGGGGAGCTGTTTTTT.

This clonotype was detected only a few times. The V call is TRBV20-1, the J call TRBJ2-5, with a weak D call TRBD2 (5 bases). This CDR3 has 11 residues. The V end was cut by 5 bases, the J end by 5 bases, with 9 bases between. Germline V gene lookup returns CDR1 DFQATT and CDR2 SNEGSKA (reference sequence). The CDR3 DNA is TGCAGTGCTGGCCCGGGGGAGACCCAGTACTTC. This gives the protein CSAGPGETQYF.

The rearrangement uses TRBV5-1 and TRBJ1-1; unclear D gene. Trimming removed 4 bases at V and 6 bases at J, with 16 bases between. This CDR3 comprises 14 residues. Germline lookup yields CDR1 SGHRS and CDR2 YFSETQ. The CDR3 nucleotides are TGCGCCAGCAGCAAGGGCCTCACGGTGGCTGAAGCTTTCTTT. This codes for CASSKGLTVAEAFF.

The table lists this clonotype with many counts. The chain is built from TRBV3-1 and TRBJ2-4; possible D gene TRBD1, 5 bases. This CDR3 region has 17 residues. The germline gives CDR1 LGHDT, CDR2 YNNKEL (reference sequence). Deletions cut 3 bases from V and 0 bases from J, with 15 bases between. CDR3 residues: CASSQIDRSLAKNIQYF. The DNA for the CDR3 is TGTGCCAGCAGCCAGATAGACAGAAGTCTAGCCAAAAACATTCAGTACTTC.

V is TRBV4-1 and J is TRBJ2-7, with D possibly being TRBD1 or TRBD2 (5 bases each). This CDR3 is 12 amino acids long. The germline V and J ends were trimmed by 4 bases and 5 bases, with 9 bases remaining between them. Germline values: CDR1 MGHRA, CDR2 YSYEKL. For the CDR3, the DNA is TGCGCCAGCAGCCGGGACGGGAACGAGCAGTACTTC. Its translation: CASSRDGNEQYF.

This clonotype was detected ten times or more. The rearrangement joins TRBV5-1 to TRBJ2-7, with D tentatively TRBD1 (6 bases). Per germline, CDR1 SGHRS and CDR2 YFSETQ. Trimming removed 0 bases from V and 5 bases from J, with 12 bases in between. CDR3 length equals 14 residues. The CDR3 DNA is TGCGCCAGCAGCTTGGACAGGGATGTCAACGAGCAGTACTTC. It is translated as CASSLDRDVNEQYF.

The CDR3 nucleotides are TGCGCCAGGGGGACTGCCGACCGTCCCACCGGGGGGGAAGAGACCCAGTACTTC. It codes for CARGTADRPTGGEETQYF. This chain joins TRBV5-1 and TRBJ2-5, with 8 bases aligning to TRBD2. Trimming cost V 8 bases and J 3 bases; bases outside gene matches: 21. Germline CDR1 SGHRS, CDR2 YFSETQ. This CDR3 is built from 18 residues.

This clonotype turned up a few times. The chain combines TRBV28 with TRBJ2-5; TRBD2 agrees at 11 bases. The CDR3 has 15 amino acids. The V gene end was trimmed by 5 bases and the J gene end by 3 bases; junction bases not matched to a gene: 5. Germline V CDR1 and CDR2: MDHEN, SYDVKM. CDR3 protein: CASSPLAGDKETQYF. Here the CDR3 DNA reads TGTGCCAGCAGTCCACTAGCGGGGGATAAAGAGACCCAGTACTTC.